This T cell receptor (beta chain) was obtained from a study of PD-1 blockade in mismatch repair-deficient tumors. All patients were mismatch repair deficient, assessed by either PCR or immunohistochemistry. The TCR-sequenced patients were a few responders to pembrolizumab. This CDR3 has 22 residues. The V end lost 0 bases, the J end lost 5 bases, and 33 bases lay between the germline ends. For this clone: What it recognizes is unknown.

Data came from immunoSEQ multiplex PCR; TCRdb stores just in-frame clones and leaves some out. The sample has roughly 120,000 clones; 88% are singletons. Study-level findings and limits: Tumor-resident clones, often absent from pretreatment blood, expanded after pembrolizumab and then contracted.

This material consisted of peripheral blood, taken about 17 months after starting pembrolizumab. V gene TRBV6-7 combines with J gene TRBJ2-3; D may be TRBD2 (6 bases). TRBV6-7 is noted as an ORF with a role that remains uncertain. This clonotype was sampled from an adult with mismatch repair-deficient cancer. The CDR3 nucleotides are TGTGCCAGCAGTTACTCCCGATTGACGATACCCCGGACTAAGGGAAGCGGAGATACGCAGTATTTT. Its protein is CASSYSRLTIPRTKGSGDTQYF.